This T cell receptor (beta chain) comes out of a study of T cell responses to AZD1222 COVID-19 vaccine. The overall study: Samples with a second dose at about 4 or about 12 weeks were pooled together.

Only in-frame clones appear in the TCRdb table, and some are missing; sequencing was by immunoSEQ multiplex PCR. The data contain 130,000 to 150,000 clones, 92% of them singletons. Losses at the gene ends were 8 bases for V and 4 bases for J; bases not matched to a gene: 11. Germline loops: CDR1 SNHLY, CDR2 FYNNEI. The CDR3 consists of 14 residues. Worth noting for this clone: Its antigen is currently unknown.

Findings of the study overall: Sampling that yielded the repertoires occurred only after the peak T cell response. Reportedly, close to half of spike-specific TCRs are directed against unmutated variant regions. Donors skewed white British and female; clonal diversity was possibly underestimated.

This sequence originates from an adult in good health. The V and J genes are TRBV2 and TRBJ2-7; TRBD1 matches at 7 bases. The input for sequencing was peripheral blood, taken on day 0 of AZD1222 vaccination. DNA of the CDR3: TGTGCCAGCTTATTACCGGGACAGATATACGAGCAGTACTTC. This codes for CASLLPGQIYEQYF.